What follows is one TCR beta chain and its context. Antigen: not known. Using a J-beta primer mix together with a sample-barcoded 5' primer, a second PCR was run for roughly 6 to 12 cycles. Template switching added a 12-random-nucleotide identifier to every cDNA molecule. TCRdb analysed the 5' RACE reads with MiXCR anew, one entry per CDR3 protein. The sample includes roughly 2 million distinct CDR3 sequences, 49% of them seen just once. The sample is drawn from a study of blood T cells in healthy people across ages. Study results and caveats: Samples with more naive T cells showed higher observed beta diversity. Compared with aged donors, long-lived donors showed fewer expanded clones, suggesting selection. Across the age range, TCR beta diversity per million T cells fell in a roughly linear way.

CDR3 length: 16 amino acids. V was cut by 1 base and J by 2 bases, with 13 bases left in between. From germline, CDR1 is SGHTA and CDR2 FQGNSA. The TCR originated in a woman between 40 and 55 years old in good health. Material for sequencing was blood. The gene calls are TRBV7-2 and TRBJ2-3; D remains unclear. The CDR3 DNA reads TGTGCCAGCAGCTTAGTGGTTACAAGGTCCACAGATACGCAGTATTTT. Translated, it gives CASSLVVTRSTDTQYF.